This TCR beta chain was retrieved from a study of post-analysis software for immune sequencing data. As for the study in general: Secondary progressive, relapsing-remitting and progressive-relapsing multiple sclerosis were among the included disease courses. General study findings and limits: About five TRBV segments (TRBV5-6, TRBV5-1 and TRBV20-1 among them) occurred more frequently in patients than in controls. Versus controls, multiple sclerosis patients showed significantly lower diversity (normalized Chao1). F-measure co-clustering was strong for batch-matched samples.

Germline V gene data show CDR1 as LNHDA and CDR2 as SQIVND (reference sequence). Trimming removed 6 bases from V and 2 bases from J, with 14 bases in between. The CDR3 covers 15 residues. Unique molecular identifiers were built into the TCR beta cDNA libraries. There were about 1 to 10 million T cells, and some 500,000 cDNA molecules came from them. TCRdb recomputed calls from the PCR reads with MiXCR, one row per CDR3 protein. The repertoire holds roughly 200,000 distinct CDR3 sequences, with over 25% as singletons. A few counts support this clonotype. Its specificity is unknown. Sample: blood. The sequence was collected from a girl aged 2 to 17 with multiple sclerosis. The chain carries TRBV19 and TRBJ2-1; possibly TRBD2 for D (5 bases). The CDR3 DNA reads TGTGCCAGTAGAATGCGGGTGCGCCCCTACAATGAGCAGTTCTTC. Translating gives CASRMRVRPYNEQFF.